What follows describes a single T cell receptor beta chain. Its antigen is not identified. Whole-study results and caveats: Larger-cohort validation covered only one TCR beta V-J rearrangement. Greatest tumor Treg TCR overlap was with tumor naive CD4+ cells. The TCR gene usage of tumor memory CD4+ T cells clustered together with blood and lymph node memory CD4+ cells and with lymph node naive CD4+ cells.

Full-length variable regions came from constant-region reverse primers plus semi-nested Nested Universal Primer A PCR. TCRdb called the 5' RACE reads again in MiXCR, with one record for every CDR3 protein. The data show around 33,000 distinct CDR3 sequences, around 22% seen once. The germline V gene has CDR1 KGHSH and CDR2 LQKENI. With V trimmed by 0 bases and J by 4 bases, 6 bases remained unmatched. The CDR3 is made up of 17 amino acids. The clonotype comes from a female donor with breast cancer. The sample taken for sequencing was memory CD4+ T cells sorted from blood. Indicated subset: memory CD4+ T cells, CD4+CD45RO+CD25-. The chain is built from TRBV18 and TRBJ2-2, with TRBD1 identical over 9 bases. DNA for the CDR3: TGTGCCAGCTCACCACCCTTGGGACAGGGAATCACCGGGGAGCTGTTTTTT. It specifies CASSPPLGQGITGELFF.